The 18 T cell receptor beta chains listed next were all sequenced from one sample in a study of CD8 T cells in Susac syndrome. Reverse transcription of about 0.45 to 1 ug RNA was carried out with random hexamers. TCRdb fed the immunoSEQ multiplex PCR reads into MiXCR, producing one record per CDR3 protein. The sample includes about 430,000 distinct CDR3 sequences, 85% of them seen just once. The sequenced material came from CD8+ T cells from PBMCs. These receptors originate from a human donor with multiple sclerosis.

On this clonotype itself: A read error may account for a junction end that differs from germline. The chain combines TRBV3-1 with TRBJ1-1; D remains unclear. Germline V gives CDR1 LGHDT, CDR2 YNNKEL (reference sequence). The CDR3 extends over 12 amino acids. The CDR3 loop is CASSQGLAEASF. CDR3 nucleotides: TGTGCCAGCAGCCAGGGATTAGCTGAAGCTTCCTTT.

This clonotype was counted ten times or more. This chain uses TRBV5-1 with TRBJ2-7; D gene unclear. Germline lookup yields CDR1 SGHRS and CDR2 YFSETQ. CDR3 length: 13 residues. V was shortened by 0 bases and J by 0 bases, with 4 bases between the two germline ends. CDR3 residues: CASSLGASYEQYF. DNA of the CDR3: TGCGCCAGCAGCTTGGGGGCCTCCTACGAGCAGTACTTC. The variable domain in full, completed from reference TRBV5-1 and TRBJ2-7, reads KAGVTQTPRYLIKTRGQQVTLSCSPISGHRSVSWYQQTPGQGLQFLFEYFSETQRNKGNFPGRFSGRQFSNSRSEMNVSTLELGDSALYLCASSLGASYEQYFGPGTRLTVT.

The chain carries TRBV12-3 or TRBV12-4 and TRBJ2-5, with D hard to call. Trimming shortened V by 1 base and J by 4 bases, and 13 bases separated the two germline ends. This CDR3 contains 15 residues. In DNA form, the CDR3 reads TGTGCCAGCAGTTTAGTGGCGCCTTGGGGAGAGACCCAGTACTTC. Protein sequence: CASSLVAPWGETQYF.

The rearrangement joins TRBV27 to TRBJ2-3; 13 bases align to TRBD2. V dropped 6 bases and J dropped 1; count of bases not matched to a gene: 4. The CDR3 length is 16 residues. CDR1 and CDR2 (germline): MNHEY, SMNVEV (reference sequence). The CDR3 loop reads CASSPTSGGGTDTQYF. CDR3 in DNA: TGTGCCAGCAGCCCTACTAGCGGGGGGGGCACAGATACGCAGTATTTT.

J is TRBJ2-7 and V is TRBV12-3 or TRBV12-4; D is perhaps TRBD2 (7 bases). The V end lost 4 bases, the J end lost 3 bases, and 13 bases lay between the germline ends. The CDR3 is 14 residues long. CDR3 coding DNA: TGTGCCAGCAGTTGGGTAGGGGGGGGCTACGAGCAGTACTTC. Translation gives CASSWVGGGYEQYF.

The chain has TRBV28 and TRBJ2-2; D tentatively fits TRBD1 or TRBD2 (7 bases each). Germline CDR1 is MDHEN and CDR2 is SYDVKM. This CDR3 region has 16 residues. Trimming stripped 4 bases from V and 0 bases from J, with 12 bases between. Written as DNA, the CDR3 is TGTGCCAGCAGTTACAGCGGGACAGCGAACACCGGGGAGCTGTTTTTT. This translates into CASSYSGTANTGELFF.

This chain links TRBV4-1 with TRBJ1-2; TRBD1 is a possible D gene (5 bases). Trimming pared 4 bases from V and 4 bases from J, leaving 19 bases between. CDR1 and CDR2 from the germline V gene are MGHRA and YSYEKL. This CDR3 has 16 residues. DNA for the CDR3: TGCGCCAGCAGCCCCTCCCTTGGGCAGGGAGGCTATGGCTACACCTTC. Encoded protein: CASSPSLGQGGYGYTF.

This chain joins TRBV2 and TRBJ2-1; 10 nucleotides match TRBD2. The J segment lost 3 bases and the V segment lost 6 bases, leaving 5 bases of the junction unmatched. The germline CDR1 and CDR2 sequences are SNHLY and FYNNEI. The CDR3 loop spans 15 amino acids. DNA for the CDR3: TGTGCCAGCAGGATGGGACTAGCGTACTACAATGAGCAGTTCTTC. Protein product: CASRMGLAYYNEQFF.

V gene TRBV12-3 or TRBV12-4 combines with J gene TRBJ2-7, with 10 bases fitting TRBD2. V lost 6 bases, J lost 3 bases, and 5 bases stayed unmatched. The CDR3 covers 14 residues. This CDR3 is CASSGLADYYEQYF. The CDR3 bases are TGTGCCAGCAGCGGACTAGCGGATTACTACGAGCAGTACTTC.

The chain uses TRBV19 and TRBJ2-5; D gene ambiguous. CDR1 is LNHDA, CDR2 SQIVND, per germline (reference sequence). Trimming took off 6 bases at V and 0 bases at J, with 8 bases between the two ends. The CDR3 spans 13 residues. CDR3 protein: CASRPRDQETQYF. Here the CDR3 DNA reads TGTGCCAGTAGGCCACGGGACCAAGAGACCCAGTACTTC.

Points on this clonotype: A junction boundary mismatches the germline segment, possibly from a read error. The V and J genes are TRBV27 and TRBJ2-7; weak D call: TRBD1 (5 bases). This CDR3 is built from 13 residues. The germline V gene encodes CDR1 MNHEY and CDR2 SMNVEV (reference sequence). The CDR3 spells CATRQGNSYGQYF. CDR3 DNA sequence: TGTGCCACCCGTCAGGGCAATTCCTACGGGCAGTACTTC.

This clonotype appeared once. The chain joins TRBV6-5 to TRBJ1-2; 7 bases are shared with TRBD1. The CDR3 covers 16 residues. V shed 0 bases and J 4 bases; nucleotides not matched to a gene: 8. Germline V gene data show CDR1 as MNHEY and CDR2 as SVGAGI. In DNA, the CDR3 is TGTGCCAGCAGTTACTCCTGGGACAGCCCTCCCTATGGCTACACCTTC. It translates to CASSYSWDSPPYGYTF.

J is TRBJ2-7 and V is TRBV20-1; tentative D call: TRBD1 (5 bases). Trimming shortened V by 0 bases and J by 2 bases, and 23 bases separated the two germline ends. From germline, CDR1 is DFQATT and CDR2 SNEGSKA (reference sequence). CDR3 length: 18 residues. CDR3 DNA: TGCAGTGCTAGAGATCTAACTCTAGGGCAGGGCCTTGCCTACGAGCAGTACTTC. It codes for CSARDLTLGQGLAYEQYF.

V usage is TRBV2 and J usage is TRBJ1-1; no firm D call. Trimming left V 7 bases short and J 4 bases short, with 13 bases between. CDR3 length: 13 amino acids. CDR1 SNHLY and CDR2 FYNNEI come from the germline V gene. The CDR3 DNA follows: TGTGCCAGCAACGACGCATCTATCACTGAAGCTTTCTTT. Amino acids: CASNDASITEAFF.

The rearrangement uses TRBV30 and TRBJ1-1; 7 positions agree with TRBD1. Germline trimming cut 5 bases from V and 5 bases from J; bases unmatched to any gene: 11. The CDR3 length is 14 residues. Germline V gene sequence: CDR1 GTSNPN, CDR2 SVGIG (reference sequence). The CDR3 loop is CAWSPLGGQTEAFF. The CDR3 DNA reads TGTGCCTGGTCACCCTTAGGGGGACAGACTGAAGCTTTCTTT.

In DNA form, the CDR3 reads TGCGCCAGCAGCCAGGGGACAGGGCCTCAGCCCCAGCATTTT. It codes for CASSQGTGPQPQHF. The chain uses TRBV4-1 and TRBJ1-5; 9 nucleotides align to TRBD1. Germline assignment: CDR1 MGHRA and CDR2 YSYEKL. This CDR3 comprises 14 residues. After removal of 3 bases from V and 6 bases from J, the junction contained 3 bases not matched to a gene.

This clonotype was seen only a few times. The chain combines TRBV6-1 with TRBJ2-7; a weak D match, TRBD1 (6 bases). Trimming left V 1 base short and J 2 bases short, with 15 bases between. The CDR3 loop spans 16 amino acids. Germline V gene lookup returns CDR1 MNHNS and CDR2 SASEGT. CDR3 sequence: CASSEGEGTPAYEQYF. CDR3 in DNA: TGTGCCAGCAGTGAAGGGGAAGGGACACCAGCCTACGAGCAGTACTTC.

The rearrangement links TRBV12-3 or TRBV12-4 to TRBJ2-3, with no clear D. The CDR3 consists of 13 residues. V lost 3 bases and J lost 5, with 9 bases in between. The CDR3 region is CASSLTTGDTQYF. The DNA of the CDR3 is TGTGCCAGCAGTTTGACCACGGGAGATACGCAGTATTTT.